This paragraph covers one TCR beta chain sequence. Per the germline V gene, CDR1 is LGHDT and CDR2 is YNNKEL (reference sequence). Trimming took off 3 bases at V and 4 bases at J, with 7 bases between the two ends. The CDR3 totals 13 residues. The sample originates from a study of T cell responses to AZD1222 COVID-19 vaccine. The table came from immunoSEQ multiplex PCR; TCRdb's copy has only in-frame clones and leaves some out. The sample yields about 180,000 clones, 85% to 90% seen once. The material sequenced was peripheral blood, taken 28 days after the second AZD1222 dose. The chain has TRBV3-1 (or the pseudogene TRBV3-2) and TRBJ1-3; no reliable D call. This TCR came from an adult who received the AZD1222 COVID-19 vaccine. CDR3 in amino acids: CASSQWSGNTIYF. CDR3 nucleotide sequence: TGTGCCAGCAGCCAGTGGTCCGGAAACACCATATATTTT.